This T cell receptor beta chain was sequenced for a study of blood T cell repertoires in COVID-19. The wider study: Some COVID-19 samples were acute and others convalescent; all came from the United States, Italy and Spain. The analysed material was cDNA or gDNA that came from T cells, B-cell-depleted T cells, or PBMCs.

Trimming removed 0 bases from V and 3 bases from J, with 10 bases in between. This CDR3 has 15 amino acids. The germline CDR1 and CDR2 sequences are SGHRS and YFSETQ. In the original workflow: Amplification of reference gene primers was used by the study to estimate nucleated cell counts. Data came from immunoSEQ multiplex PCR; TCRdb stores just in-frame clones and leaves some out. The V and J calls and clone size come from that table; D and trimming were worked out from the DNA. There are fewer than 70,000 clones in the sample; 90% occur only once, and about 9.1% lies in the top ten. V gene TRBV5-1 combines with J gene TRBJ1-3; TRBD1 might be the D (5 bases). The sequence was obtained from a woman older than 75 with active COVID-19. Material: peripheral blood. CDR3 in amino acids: CASSLEGNLGNTIYF. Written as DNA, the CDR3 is TGCGCCAGCAGCTTGGAGGGGAATCTTGGAAACACCATATATTTT.